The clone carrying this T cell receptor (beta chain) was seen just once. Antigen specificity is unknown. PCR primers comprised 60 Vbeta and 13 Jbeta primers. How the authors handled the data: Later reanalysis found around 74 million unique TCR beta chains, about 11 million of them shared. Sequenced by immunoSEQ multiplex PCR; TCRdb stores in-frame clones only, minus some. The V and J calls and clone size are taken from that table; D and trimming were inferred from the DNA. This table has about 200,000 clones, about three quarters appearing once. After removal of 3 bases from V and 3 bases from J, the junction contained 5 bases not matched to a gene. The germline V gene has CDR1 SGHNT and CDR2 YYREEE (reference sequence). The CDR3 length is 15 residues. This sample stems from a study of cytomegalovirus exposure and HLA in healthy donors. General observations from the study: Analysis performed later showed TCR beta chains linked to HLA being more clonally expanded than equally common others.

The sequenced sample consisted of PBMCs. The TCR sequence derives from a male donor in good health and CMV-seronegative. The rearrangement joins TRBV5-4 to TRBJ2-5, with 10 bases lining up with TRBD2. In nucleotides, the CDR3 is TGTGCCAGCAGCTGGAGGCTAGCGGGGGAAGAGACCCAGTACTTC. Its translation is CASSWRLAGEETQYF.